This T cell receptor beta chain is from a study of tumor and adjacent non-tumor tissue in lung cancer. The wider study: The patients, 9 to 11 men and 4 to 6 women, were roughly 30 to 80 with stage I to III disease. Study observations and caveats: TCR diversity was significantly greater in tumor than normal lung tissue.

A modified ARM-PCR protocol with three rounds of nested PCR amplified TCRbeta. Each CDR3 protein is one row after TCRdb ran MiXCR on the multiplex PCR reads. The sample has about 85,000 distinct CDR3 sequences; around 57% are singletons. Trimming left V 5 bases short and J 4 bases short, with 10 bases between. The CDR3 has 13 amino acids. CDR1 is SGHAT, CDR2 FQNNGV, per germline. No cell sorting was done before RNA was extracted from the tissue. Chemotherapy-naive patients with new lung cancer underwent thoracic surgery in China, August–November 2014. Comment on this clonotype: Its specificity is unknown.

Sample: lung tumor tissue. This sequence joins TRBV11-2 and TRBJ2-3; D unclear. The clonotype was recovered from a man between 65 and 79 years old with non-small cell lung cancer. The CDR3 loop reads CASSRINADTQYF. In nucleotides, the CDR3 is TGTGCCAGCAGCAGGATAAATGCAGATACGCAGTATTTT.